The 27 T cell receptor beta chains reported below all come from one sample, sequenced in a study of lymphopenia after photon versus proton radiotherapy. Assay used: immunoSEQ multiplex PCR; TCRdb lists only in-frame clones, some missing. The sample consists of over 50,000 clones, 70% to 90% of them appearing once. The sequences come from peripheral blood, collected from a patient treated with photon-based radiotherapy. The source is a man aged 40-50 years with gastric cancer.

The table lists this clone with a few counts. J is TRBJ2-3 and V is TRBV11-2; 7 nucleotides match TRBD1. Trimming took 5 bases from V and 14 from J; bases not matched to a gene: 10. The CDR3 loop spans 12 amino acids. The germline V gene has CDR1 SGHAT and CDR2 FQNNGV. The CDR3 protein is CASSPSGTAGYF. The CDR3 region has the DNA TGTGCCAGCAGCCCATCCGGGACAGCCGGGTATTTT.

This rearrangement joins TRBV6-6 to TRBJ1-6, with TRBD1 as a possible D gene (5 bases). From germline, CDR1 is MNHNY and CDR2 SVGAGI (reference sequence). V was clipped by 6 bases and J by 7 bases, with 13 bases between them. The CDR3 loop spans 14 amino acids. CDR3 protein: CASSVVAGNSPLHF. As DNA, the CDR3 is TGTGCCAGCAGCGTAGTGGCAGGGAATTCACCCCTCCACTTT.

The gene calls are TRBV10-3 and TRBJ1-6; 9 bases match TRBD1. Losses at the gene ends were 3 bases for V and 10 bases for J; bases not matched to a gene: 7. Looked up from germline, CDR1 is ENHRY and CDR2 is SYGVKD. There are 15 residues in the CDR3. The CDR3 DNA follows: TGTGCCATCAGTGACGGACAGGGGAGAGGGTCACCCCTCCACTTT. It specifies CAISDGQGRGSPLHF.

As DNA, the CDR3 is TGCGCCAGCAGCCTATCGGGACAGGGACTTAATGAAAAACTGTTTTTT. Amino acids: CASSLSGQGLNEKLFF. The rearrangement joins TRBV5-1 to TRBJ1-4, with TRBD1 matching over 9 bases. Trimming cost V 4 bases and J 4 bases; bases outside gene matches: 8. CDR1 SGHRS and CDR2 YFSETQ come from the germline V gene. This CDR3 region has 16 residues. The entire variable domain, with the rest obtained from reference TRBV5-1 and TRBJ1-4, is as follows: KAGVTQTPRYLIKTRGQQVTLSCSPISGHRSVSWYQQTPGQGLQFLFEYFSETQRNKGNFPGRFSGRQFSNSRSEMNVSTLELGDSALYLCASSLSGQGLNEKLFFGSGTQLSVL.

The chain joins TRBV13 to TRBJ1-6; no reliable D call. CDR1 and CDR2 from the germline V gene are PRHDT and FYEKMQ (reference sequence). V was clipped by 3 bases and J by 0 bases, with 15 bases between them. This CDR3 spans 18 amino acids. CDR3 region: CASSFNGPLSSYNSPLHF. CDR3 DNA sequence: TGTGCCAGCAGCTTTAACGGACCTCTTAGCTCCTATAATTCACCCCTCCACTTT.

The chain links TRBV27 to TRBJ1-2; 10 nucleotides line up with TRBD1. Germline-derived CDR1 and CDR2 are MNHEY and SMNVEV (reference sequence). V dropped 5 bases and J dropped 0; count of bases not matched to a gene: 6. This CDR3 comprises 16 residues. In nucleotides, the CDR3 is TGTGCCAGCAGTCTCGGGACAGGGGCCTCTAACTATGGCTACACCTTC. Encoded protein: CASSLGTGASNYGYTF.

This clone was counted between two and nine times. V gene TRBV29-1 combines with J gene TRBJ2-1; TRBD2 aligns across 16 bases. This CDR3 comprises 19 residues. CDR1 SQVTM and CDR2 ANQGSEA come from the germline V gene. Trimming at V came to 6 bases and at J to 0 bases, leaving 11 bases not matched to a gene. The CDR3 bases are TGCAGCGTGGTAACCGGGACTAGCGGGGGGGAAAGCTCCTACAATGAGCAGTTCTTC. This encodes CSVVTGTSGGESSYNEQFF.

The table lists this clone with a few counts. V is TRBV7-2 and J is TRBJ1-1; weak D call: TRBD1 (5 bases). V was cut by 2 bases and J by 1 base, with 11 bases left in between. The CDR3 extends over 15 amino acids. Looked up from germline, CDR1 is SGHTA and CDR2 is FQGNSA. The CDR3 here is CASSLSQVGNTEAFF. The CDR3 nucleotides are TGTGCCAGCAGCTTATCACAGGTTGGGAACACTGAAGCTTTCTTT.

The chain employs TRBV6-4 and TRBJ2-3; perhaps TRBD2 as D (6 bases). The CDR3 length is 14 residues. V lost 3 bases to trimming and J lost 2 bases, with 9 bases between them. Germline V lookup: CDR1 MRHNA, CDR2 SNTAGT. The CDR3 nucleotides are TGTGCCAGCAGTGAGGACTACTCCACAGATACGCAGTATTTT. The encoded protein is CASSEDYSTDTQYF.

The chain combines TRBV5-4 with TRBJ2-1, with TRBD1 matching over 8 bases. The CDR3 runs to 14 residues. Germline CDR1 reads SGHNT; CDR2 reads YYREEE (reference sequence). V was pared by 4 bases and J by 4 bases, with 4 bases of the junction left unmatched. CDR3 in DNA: TGTGCCAGCAGCACGGGACAGGTATACAATGAGCAGTTCTTC. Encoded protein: CASSTGQVYNEQFF.

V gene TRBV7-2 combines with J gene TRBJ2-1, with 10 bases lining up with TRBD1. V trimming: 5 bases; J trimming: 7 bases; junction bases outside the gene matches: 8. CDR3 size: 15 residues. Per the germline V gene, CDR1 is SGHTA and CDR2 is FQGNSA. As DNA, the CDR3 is TGTGCCAGCAGCCCCGACAGGGGGCGAGGGAATGAGCAGTTCTTC. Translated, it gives CASSPDRGRGNEQFF. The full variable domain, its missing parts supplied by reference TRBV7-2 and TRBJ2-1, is GAGVSQSPSNKVTEKGKDVELRCDPISGHTALYWYRQSLGQGLEFLIYFQGNSAPDKSGLPSDRFSAERTGGSVSTLTIQRTQQEDSAVYLCASSPDRGRGNEQFFGPGTRLTVL.

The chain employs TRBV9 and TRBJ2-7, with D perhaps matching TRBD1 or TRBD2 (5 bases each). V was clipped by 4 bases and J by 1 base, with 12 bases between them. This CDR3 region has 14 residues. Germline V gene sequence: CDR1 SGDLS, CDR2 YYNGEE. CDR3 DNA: TGTGCCAGCAGCCCCGGGGCCTTATCCTACGAGCAGTACTTC. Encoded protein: CASSPGALSYEQYF.

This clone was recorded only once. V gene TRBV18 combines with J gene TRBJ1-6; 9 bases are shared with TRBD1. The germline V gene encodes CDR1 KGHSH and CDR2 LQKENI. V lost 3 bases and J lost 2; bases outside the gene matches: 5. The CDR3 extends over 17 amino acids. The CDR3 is CASSPPGQGAYNSPLHF. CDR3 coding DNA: TGTGCCAGCTCACCCCCGGGACAGGGAGCCTATAATTCACCCCTCCACTTT.

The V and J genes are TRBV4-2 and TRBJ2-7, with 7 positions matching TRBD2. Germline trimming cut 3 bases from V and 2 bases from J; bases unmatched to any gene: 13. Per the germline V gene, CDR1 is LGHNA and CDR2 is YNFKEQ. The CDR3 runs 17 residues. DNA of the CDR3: TGTGCCAGCAGCCAGGGGCCCACTGGGGGGGTTACCTACGAGCAGTACTTC. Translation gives CASSQGPTGGVTYEQYF.

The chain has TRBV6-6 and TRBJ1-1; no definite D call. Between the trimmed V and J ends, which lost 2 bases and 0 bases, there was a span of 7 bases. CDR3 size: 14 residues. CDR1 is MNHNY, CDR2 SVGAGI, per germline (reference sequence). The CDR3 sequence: CASSYGQVNTEAFF. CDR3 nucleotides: TGTGCCAGCAGTTACGGGCAGGTGAACACTGAAGCTTTCTTT.

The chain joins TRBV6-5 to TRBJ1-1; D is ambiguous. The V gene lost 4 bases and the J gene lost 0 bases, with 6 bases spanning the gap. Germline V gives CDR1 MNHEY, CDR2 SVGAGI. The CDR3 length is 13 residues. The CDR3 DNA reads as TGTGCCAGCAGTTGGCAGTTGAACACTGAAGCTTTCTTT. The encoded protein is CASSWQLNTEAFF.

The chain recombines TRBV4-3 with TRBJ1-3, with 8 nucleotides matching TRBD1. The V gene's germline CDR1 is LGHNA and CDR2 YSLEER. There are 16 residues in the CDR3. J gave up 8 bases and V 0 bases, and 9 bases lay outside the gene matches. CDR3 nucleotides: TGCGCCAGCAGCCAAGATTTTGGGACAGGTCCGGACACCATATATTTT. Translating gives CASSQDFGTGPDTIYF.

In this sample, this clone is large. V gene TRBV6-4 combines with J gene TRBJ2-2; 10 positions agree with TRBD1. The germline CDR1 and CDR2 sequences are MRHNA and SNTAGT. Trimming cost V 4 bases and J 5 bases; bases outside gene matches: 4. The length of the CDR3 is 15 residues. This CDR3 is CASSAGTGETGELFF. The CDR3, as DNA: TGTGCCAGCAGTGCCGGGACAGGGGAAACCGGGGAGCTGTTTTTT.

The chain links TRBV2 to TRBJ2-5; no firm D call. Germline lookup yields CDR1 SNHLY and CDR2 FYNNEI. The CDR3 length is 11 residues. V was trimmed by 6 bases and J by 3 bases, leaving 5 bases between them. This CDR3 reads CASSVKETQYF. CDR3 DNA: TGTGCCAGCAGCGTTAAAGAGACCCAGTACTTC.

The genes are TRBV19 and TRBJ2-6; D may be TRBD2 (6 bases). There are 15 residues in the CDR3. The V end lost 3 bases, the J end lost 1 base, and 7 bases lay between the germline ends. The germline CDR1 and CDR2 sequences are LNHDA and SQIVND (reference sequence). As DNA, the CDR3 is TGTGCCAGTAGTATGCGGGATTCTGGGGCCAACGTCCTGACTTTC. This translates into CASSMRDSGANVLTF.

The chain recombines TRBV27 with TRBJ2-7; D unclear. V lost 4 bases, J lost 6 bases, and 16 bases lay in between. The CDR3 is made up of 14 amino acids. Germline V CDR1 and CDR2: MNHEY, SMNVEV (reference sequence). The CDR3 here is CASSSQYGSSEQYF. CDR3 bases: TGTGCCAGCAGTTCCCAATATGGGTCTTCCGAGCAGTACTTC.

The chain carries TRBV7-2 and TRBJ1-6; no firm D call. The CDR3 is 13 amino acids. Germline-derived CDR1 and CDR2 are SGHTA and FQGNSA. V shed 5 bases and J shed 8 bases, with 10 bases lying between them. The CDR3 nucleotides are TGTGCCAGCAGCAACGCACAAGATTCACCCCTCCACTTT. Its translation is CASSNAQDSPLHF.

The CDR3 nucleotides are TGTGCCACCAGCAGAGAGGGACTAGCGGGGGCCAGCTCCTACAATGAGCAGTTCTTC. Residues: CATSREGLAGASSYNEQFF. V and J are TRBV15 and TRBJ2-1; TRBD2 aligns across 14 bases. The germline CDR1 and CDR2 sequences are LNHNV and YYDKDF (reference sequence). The CDR3 totals 19 residues. The junction had 4 bases not matched to a gene; V was cut back by 0 bases and J by 0 bases.

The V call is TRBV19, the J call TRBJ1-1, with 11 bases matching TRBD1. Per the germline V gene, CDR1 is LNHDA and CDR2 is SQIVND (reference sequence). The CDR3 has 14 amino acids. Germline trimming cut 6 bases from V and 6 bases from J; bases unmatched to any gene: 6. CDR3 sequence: CASSRTGGTPEAFF. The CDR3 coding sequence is TGTGCCAGTAGCCGGACAGGGGGCACACCTGAAGCTTTCTTT.

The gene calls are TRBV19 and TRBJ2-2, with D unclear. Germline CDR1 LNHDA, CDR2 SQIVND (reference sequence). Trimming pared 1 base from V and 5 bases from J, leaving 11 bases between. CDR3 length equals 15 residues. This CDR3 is CASSIALVGTGELFF. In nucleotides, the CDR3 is TGTGCCAGTAGTATAGCGCTGGTGGGTACCGGGGAGCTGTTTTTT.

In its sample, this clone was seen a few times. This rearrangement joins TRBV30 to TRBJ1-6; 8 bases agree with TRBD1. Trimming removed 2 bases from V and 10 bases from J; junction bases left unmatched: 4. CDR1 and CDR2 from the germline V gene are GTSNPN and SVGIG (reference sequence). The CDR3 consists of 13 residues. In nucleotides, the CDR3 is TGTGCCTGGAGTACAGGGGGAGGATCACCCCTCCACTTT. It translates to CAWSTGGGSPLHF.

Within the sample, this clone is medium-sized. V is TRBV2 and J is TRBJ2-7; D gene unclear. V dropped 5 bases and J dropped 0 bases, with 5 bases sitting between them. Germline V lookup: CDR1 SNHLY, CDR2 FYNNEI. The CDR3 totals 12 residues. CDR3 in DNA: TGTGCCAGCAGTCGGACCTCCTACGAGCAGTACTTC. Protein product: CASSRTSYEQYF.